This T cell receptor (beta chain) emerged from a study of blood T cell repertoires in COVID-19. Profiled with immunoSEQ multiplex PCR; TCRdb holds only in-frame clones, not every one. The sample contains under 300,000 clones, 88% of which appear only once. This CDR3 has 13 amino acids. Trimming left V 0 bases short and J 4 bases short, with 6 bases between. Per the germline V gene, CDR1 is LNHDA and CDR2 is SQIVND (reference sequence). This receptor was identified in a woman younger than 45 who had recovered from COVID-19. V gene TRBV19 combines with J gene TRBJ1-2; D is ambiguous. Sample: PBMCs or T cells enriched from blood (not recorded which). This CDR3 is CASSIDPGYGYTF. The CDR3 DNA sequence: TGTGCCAGTAGTATAGATCCGGGCTATGGCTACACCTTC.